This T cell receptor (beta chain) was documented in a study of a mutant IDH1 vaccine in newly diagnosed glioma. As for the study in general: Before enrollment, the patients had been treated with radiotherapy alone, temozolomide alone, or both together. Most of them had received both.

Time point here: week 5, during vaccination. Topical imiquimod accompanied each vaccine dose, which consisted of 300 ug of mutant IDH1 20-mer peptide. Data came from immunoSEQ multiplex PCR; TCRdb stores just in-frame clones and leaves some out. The repertoire holds about 26,000 clones, with around four fifths as singletons. Comments on this clone: Its target is unknown.

The TCR sequence derives from a man aged 40-49 years with glioma. Some clones in this sample may be carry-over from other donors' samples. The source was PBMCs, collected from a glioma patient whose treatment included an IDH1 peptide vaccine.

The CDR3, as DNA: TGTGCCAGCAGCGCCTTAGCGGCATCCTACAATGAGCAGTTCTTC. Protein product: CASSALAASYNEQFF. The gene calls are TRBV9 and TRBJ2-1, with D perhaps matching TRBD2 (6 bases). CDR3 length equals 15 residues. Trimming pared 3 bases from V and 1 base from J, leaving 11 bases between. The germline V gene encodes CDR1 SGDLS and CDR2 YYNGEE.